This T cell receptor beta chain was sequenced for a study of blood T cell repertoires in COVID-19. Study at large: Samples of COVID-19 (acute and convalescent) were obtained from the United States, Italy and Spain.

CDR3 length: 15 amino acids. Germline CDR1 and CDR2: SGHTA and FQGNSA. V lost 10 bases and J lost 4; bases outside the gene matches: 6. In the original workflow: Nucleated cell number was recorded as an estimate derived from reference gene primer amplification. Profiled with immunoSEQ multiplex PCR; TCRdb holds only in-frame clones, not every one. The V and J calls and clone size are taken from that table; D and trimming were inferred from the DNA. Of some 150,000 clones in the sample, approximately 90% were seen once. The chain is built from TRBV7-2 and TRBJ2-1; 14 nucleotides match TRBD2. The sequence came from a woman in her sixties or seventies with active or convalescent COVID-19. Sequences were obtained from peripheral blood. CDR3 protein: CATRLAGGVYNEQFF. In DNA, the CDR3 is TGTGCCACTAGACTAGCGGGGGGGGTATACAATGAGCAGTTCTTC.